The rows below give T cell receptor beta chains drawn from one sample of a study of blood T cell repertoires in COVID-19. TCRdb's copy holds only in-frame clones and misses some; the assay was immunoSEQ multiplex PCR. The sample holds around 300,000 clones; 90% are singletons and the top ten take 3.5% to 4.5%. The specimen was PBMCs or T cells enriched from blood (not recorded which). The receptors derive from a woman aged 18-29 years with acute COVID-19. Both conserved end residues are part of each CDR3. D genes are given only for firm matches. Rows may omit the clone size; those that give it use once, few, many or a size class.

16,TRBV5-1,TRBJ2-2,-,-,CASSLDGTTNTGELFF,TGCGCCAGCAGCTTGGATGGGACAACGAACACCGGGGAGCTGTTTTTT
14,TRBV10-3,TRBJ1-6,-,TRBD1,CAISGDRRESPLHF,TGTGCCATCAGCGGGGACAGGCGGGAGTCACCCCTCCACTTT
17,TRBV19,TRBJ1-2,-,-,CASGPGSYILPNESYTF,TGTGCCAGTGGTCCAGGGTCTTACATATTGCCTAACGAGAGCTACACCTTC
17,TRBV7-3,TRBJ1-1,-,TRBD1,CASSRGTGTFMNTEAFF,TGTGCCAGCAGCCGCGGGACAGGGACCTTCATGAACACTGAAGCTTTCTTT
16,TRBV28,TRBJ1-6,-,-,CASSLQGNGYNSPLHF,TGTGCCAGCAGTTTACAGGGGAACGGCTATAATTCACCCCTCCACTTT
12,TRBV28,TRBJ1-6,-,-,CASSFGGSPLHF,TGTGCCAGCAGTTTCGGAGGCTCACCCCTCCACTTT
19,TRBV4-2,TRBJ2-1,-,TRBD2,CASSQEGGLWTSVYNEQFF,TGTGCCAGCAGCCAAGAAGGCGGGCTTTGGACTAGCGTGTACAATGAGCAGTTCTTC
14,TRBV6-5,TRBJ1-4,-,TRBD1,CASGNRGAEEKLFF,TGTGCCAGCGGCAACAGGGGAGCGGAGGAAAAACTGTTTTTT
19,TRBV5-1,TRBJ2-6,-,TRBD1,CASSLLRTGLSSGANVLTF,TGCGCCAGCAGCCTCCTTCGGACAGGGCTTAGCTCTGGGGCCAACGTCCTGACTTTC
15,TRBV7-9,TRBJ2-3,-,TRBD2,CASSLSGGGEDTQYF,TGTGCCAGCAGCTTATCGGGGGGAGGTGAAGATACGCAGTATTTT
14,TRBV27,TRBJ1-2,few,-,CASSLKGGTTGYTF,TGTGCCAGCAGTTTAAAGGGAGGGACCACTGGCTACACCTTC
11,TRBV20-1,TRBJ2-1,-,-,CSARRGNEQFF,TGCAGTGCGAGACGAGGCAATGAGCAGTTCTTC
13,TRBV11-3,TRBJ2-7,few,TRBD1,CASSPGQGYEQYF,TGTGCCAGCAGCCCCGGACAGGGCTACGAGCAGTACTTC
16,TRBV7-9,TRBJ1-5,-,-,CASSAAPLVDYQPQHF,TGTGCCAGCAGCGCGGCCCCTCTCGTAGATTATCAGCCCCAGCATTTT
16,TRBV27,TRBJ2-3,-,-,CASSLKSYRVPDTQYF,TGTGCCAGCAGTTTAAAAAGTTACCGGGTGCCAGATACGCAGTATTTT
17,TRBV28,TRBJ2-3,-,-,CASSSAGSQEGADTQYF,TGTGCCAGCAGTTCCGCCGGCTCGCAGGAGGGCGCAGATACGCAGTATTTT
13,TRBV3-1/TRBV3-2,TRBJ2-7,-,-,CASSQDQFYEQYF,TGTGCCAGCAGCCAAGATCAGTTCTACGAGCAGTACTTC
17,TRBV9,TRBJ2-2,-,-,CASQEGSPPTNTGELFF,TGTGCCAGCCAAGAGGGCAGCCCGCCCACGAACACCGGGGAGCTGTTTTTT
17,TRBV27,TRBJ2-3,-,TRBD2,CASIKTSGKPRTDTQYF,TGTGCCAGCATCAAGACTAGCGGGAAGCCCCGCACAGATACGCAGTATTTT
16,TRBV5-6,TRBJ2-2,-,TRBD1,CASSLAAGGGTGELFF,TGTGCCAGCAGCTTGGCGGCAGGGGGCGGGACCGGGGAGCTGTTTTTT
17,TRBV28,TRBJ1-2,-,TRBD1,CASSYLNLQGANYGYTF,TGTGCCAGCAGTTACCTCAATCTACAGGGGGCCAACTATGGCTACACCTTC
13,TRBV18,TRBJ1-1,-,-,CASTEGLDTEAFF,TGTGCCAGCACAGAGGGTTTGGACACTGAAGCTTTCTTT
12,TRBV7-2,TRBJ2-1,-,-,CASSAQGNEQFF,TGTGCCAGCAGCGCGCAGGGGAATGAGCAGTTCTTC
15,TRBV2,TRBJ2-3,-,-,CASSERTVGADTQYF,TGTGCCAGCAGTGAGAGGACAGTAGGGGCGGATACGCAGTATTTT
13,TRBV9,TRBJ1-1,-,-,CARGLMGNTEAFF,TGTGCCAGGGGCCTCATGGGGAACACTGAAGCTTTCTTT
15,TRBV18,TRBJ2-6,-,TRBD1,CASSVQGDGANVLTF,TGTGCCAGCTCGGTTCAGGGGGATGGGGCCAACGTCCTGACTTTC